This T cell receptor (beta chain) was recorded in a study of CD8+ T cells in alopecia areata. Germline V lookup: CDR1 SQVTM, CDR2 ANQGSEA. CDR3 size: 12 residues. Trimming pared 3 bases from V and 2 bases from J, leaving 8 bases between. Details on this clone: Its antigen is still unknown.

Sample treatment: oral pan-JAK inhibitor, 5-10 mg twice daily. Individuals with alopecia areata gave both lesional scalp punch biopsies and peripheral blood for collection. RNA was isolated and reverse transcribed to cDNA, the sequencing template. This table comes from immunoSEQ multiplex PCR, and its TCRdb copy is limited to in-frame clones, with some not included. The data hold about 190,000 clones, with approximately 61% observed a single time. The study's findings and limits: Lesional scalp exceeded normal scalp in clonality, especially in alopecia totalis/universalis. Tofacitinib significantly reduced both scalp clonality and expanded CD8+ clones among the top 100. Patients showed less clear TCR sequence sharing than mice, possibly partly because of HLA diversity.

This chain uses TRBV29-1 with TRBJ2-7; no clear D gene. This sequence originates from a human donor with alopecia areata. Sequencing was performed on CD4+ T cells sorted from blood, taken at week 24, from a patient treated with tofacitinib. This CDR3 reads CSVELPTYEQYF. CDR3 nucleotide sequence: TGCAGCGTTGAGCTCCCAACCTACGAGCAGTACTTC.